This T cell receptor beta chain was recovered during a study of blood T cell repertoires in COVID-19. At the level of the study: Specimens from acute and convalescent COVID-19 originated in the United States, Italy and Spain. Sources were T cells, B-cell-depleted T cells, or PBMCs; the material itself was cDNA or gDNA.

Original analysis: Reference gene primer amplification yielded estimated nucleated cell counts. Clones were sequenced by immunoSEQ multiplex PCR, and TCRdb holds only the in-frame ones, with some missing. V and J calls and clone size are as listed in that table; D and trimming were resolved from the DNA. Altogether hundreds of thousands of clones are present, approximately 80% being singletons, with the ten largest covering 10%. V shed 2 bases and J 3 bases; nucleotides not matched to a gene: 10. CDR3 length equals 18 residues. Germline V gene lookup returns CDR1 ENHRY and CDR2 SYGVKD. Input material: peripheral blood. This TCR was recovered from a woman of 80 years or more with acute or convalescent COVID-19. The chain has TRBV10-3 and TRBJ1-2; 12 bases fit TRBD1. The chain's CDR3 is CAISEGGDRGLKDYGYTF. In nucleotides, the CDR3 is TGTGCCATCAGTGAGGGGGGGGACAGGGGGCTTAAAGACTATGGCTACACCTTC.